A single sample gave rise to the 27 T cell receptor beta chains below, sequenced in a study of shared clonotypes between healthy human individuals. Sequencing was performed with immunoSEQ multiplex PCR; in TCRdb, only in-frame clones are kept and a portion is missing. The data show 950,000 to 1,200,000 clones, with roughly 80% seen just once and 0.85% to 1% held by the top ten. Sequenced material: memory CD4+ T cells from PBMCs. Subset meaning: CD45RA-negative fraction. These receptors were collected from a man between 18 and 35 years old in good health. Some clones in this sample may be carry-over from other donors' samples.

This chain links TRBV29-1 with TRBJ2-3, with 7 bases lining up with TRBD2. The CDR3 length is 14 residues. The junction had 11 bases not matched to a gene; V was cut back by 8 bases and J by 3 bases. Germline CDR1 is SQVTM and CDR2 is ANQGSEA. CDR3 sequence (DNA): TGCAGCACTGAGGGAGGAGCGGGGACAGATACGCAGTATTTT. As protein: CSTEGGAGTDTQYF.

The chain uses TRBV4-3 and TRBJ1-5, with no clear D. The V and J ends lost 4 bases and 4 bases respectively, with 8 bases between them. The CDR3 sequence is 13 residues long. Per the germline V gene, CDR1 is LGHNA and CDR2 is YSLEER. DNA of the CDR3: TGCGCCAGCAGCCCGAGGGCAAATCAGCCCCAGCATTTT. This codes for CASSPRANQPQHF.

The V call is TRBV4-2, the J call TRBJ2-7; no clear D gene. The CDR3 loop spans 13 amino acids. CDR1 and CDR2 from the germline V gene are LGHNA and YNFKEQ. Trimming took off 4 bases at V and 8 bases at J, with 15 bases between the two ends. DNA for the CDR3: TGTGCCAGCAGCCCAGACCCGGCAGCTCAGCAGTACTTC. It yields the protein CASSPDPAAQQYF.

A single count supports this clone. The rearrangement links TRBV6-1 to TRBJ1-1, with D perhaps matching TRBD1 (5 bases). Germline V lookup: CDR1 MNHNS, CDR2 SASEGT. The CDR3 extends over 13 amino acids. V was trimmed by 1 base and J by 4 bases, leaving 7 bases between them. For the CDR3, the DNA is TGTGCCAGCAGTGAAGGGGACGGCACTGAAGCTTTCTTT. It yields the protein CASSEGDGTEAFF.

The V and J genes are TRBV2 and TRBJ2-7; weak D call: TRBD2 (6 bases). CDR1 is SNHLY and CDR2 is FYNNEI in the germline V gene. The CDR3 consists of 13 residues. The V end lost 7 bases, the J end lost 3 bases, and 13 bases lay between the germline ends. The CDR3 spells CASTGTVFYEQYF. The CDR3 bases are TGTGCCAGCACCGGGACTGTGTTCTACGAGCAGTACTTC.

Notes on this clone: This sample also contains other DNA sequences that code for the same CDR3. This chain joins TRBV18 and TRBJ1-4; D gene unclear. V was clipped by 2 bases and J by 0 bases, with 4 bases between them. This CDR3 has 14 residues. Germline lookup yields CDR1 KGHSH and CDR2 LQKENI. The CDR3 reads CASSPGATNEKLFF. DNA for the CDR3: TGTGCCAGCTCACCAGGGGCAACTAATGAAAAACTGTTTTTT.

This clone has only a few counts. The genes are TRBV30 and TRBJ1-1; D ambiguous. There are 13 residues in the CDR3. Germline V CDR1 and CDR2: GTSNPN, SVGIG (reference sequence). V lost 0 bases and J lost 5, with 10 bases in between. The CDR3 region has the DNA TGTGCCTGGAGTGTTATAAGTGGGACTGAAGCTTTCTTT. It translates to CAWSVISGTEAFF.

The V call is TRBV21-1, the J call TRBJ1-1. TRBV21-1 is a pseudogene segment. The CDR3 consists of 13 residues. The CDR3 loop is CASSKAGFTEAFF. The CDR3 nucleotides are TGTGCCAGCAGCAAAGCAGGGTTCACTGAAGCTTTCTTT.

This clone was observed once. The chain uses TRBV5-1 and TRBJ1-1; D is uncertain. The germline V gene encodes CDR1 SGHRS and CDR2 YFSETQ. The CDR3 consists of 15 residues. The V and J ends lost 0 bases and 1 base respectively, with 10 bases between them. DNA of the CDR3: TGCGCCAGCAGCTTGGATTCTCTCGAGAACACTGAAGCTTTCTTT. Protein product: CASSLDSLENTEAFF. The entire variable domain, with the rest obtained from reference TRBV5-1 and TRBJ1-1, is as follows: KAGVTQTPRYLIKTRGQQVTLSCSPISGHRSVSWYQQTPGQGLQFLFEYFSETQRNKGNFPGRFSGRQFSNSRSEMNVSTLELGDSALYLCASSLDSLENTEAFFGQGTRLTVV.

This clone was seen many times. The chain employs TRBV28 and TRBJ1-5, with D perhaps matching TRBD1 (6 bases). Trimming left V 5 bases short and J 6 bases short, with 14 bases between. This CDR3 is built from 14 residues. Germline assignment: CDR1 MDHEN and CDR2 SYDVKM. The CDR3 DNA sequence: TGTGCCAGCAGTATACAGGGTATTAGTCAGCCCCAGCATTTT. Its protein is CASSIQGISQPQHF.

The chain uses TRBV29-1 and TRBJ2-1; the D gene could be TRBD1 or TRBD2 (6 bases each). Trimming removed 7 bases at V and 1 base at J, with 14 bases between. The CDR3 contains 14 residues. Germline CDR1 SQVTM, CDR2 ANQGSEA. This CDR3 reads CSAGGGRSYNEQFF. The CDR3 DNA reads as TGCAGCGCTGGAGGGGGGCGTTCCTACAATGAGCAGTTCTTC.

The CDR3 sequence: CASSLAGGSTDTQYF. In DNA form, the CDR3 reads TGTGCCAGCAGCTTAGCGGGAGGGAGCACAGATACGCAGTATTTT. The rearrangement joins TRBV11-1 to TRBJ2-3, with 7 positions matching TRBD2. The germline V gene encodes CDR1 SGHAT and CDR2 FQDESV (reference sequence). CDR3 length: 15 amino acids. The V segment lost 0 bases and the J segment 0 bases; nucleotides outside the gene matches: 0.

In this sample, this clone turned up a few times. The chain combines TRBV28 with TRBJ1-2, with 8 bases identical to TRBD1. J lost 8 bases, V lost 3 bases, and 14 bases had no gene match. The CDR3 extends over 16 amino acids. Germline V lookup: CDR1 MDHEN, CDR2 SYDVKM. CDR3 DNA: TGTGCCAGCAGTTTCCATCACCTGGGCCAGGGGGCCGGCTACACCTTC. As protein: CASSFHHLGQGAGYTF.

The gene calls are TRBV27 and TRBJ2-7; 7 nucleotides match TRBD2. The CDR3 contains 15 residues. Germline V gives CDR1 MNHEY, CDR2 SMNVEV (reference sequence). V was clipped by 6 bases and J by 7 bases; unmatched bases: 15. CDR3 in DNA: TGTGCCAGCAGACAAGCTAGCGGAGCGGTGAGGGAGCAGTACTTC. Amino acids: CASRQASGAVREQYF.

This clone has more than one count but fewer than ten. V usage is TRBV6-6 and J usage is TRBJ2-2; D is unresolved. CDR1 and CDR2 (germline): MNHNY, SVGAGI (reference sequence). CDR3 length: 15 amino acids. V shed 5 bases and J shed 4 bases, with 14 bases lying between them. The CDR3 DNA follows: TGTGCCAGCAGTCCCCTTTTCGTGACCACCGGGGAGCTGTTTTTT. Its protein is CASSPLFVTTGELFF.

The rearrangement uses TRBV11-3 and TRBJ2-7, with 12 bases identical to TRBD2. Germline V CDR1 and CDR2: SGHNT, YENEEA. The CDR3 runs 15 residues. The V gene end was trimmed by 8 bases and the J gene end by 4 bases; junction bases not matched to a gene: 9. This CDR3 is CASGTTSGSKYEQYF. CDR3 DNA sequence: TGTGCCAGCGGCACGACTAGCGGGAGTAAGTACGAGCAGTACTTC.

This clone was seen just once. The V and J genes are TRBV30 and TRBJ1-2; TRBD1 might be the D (5 bases). The CDR3 loop spans 12 amino acids. V was clipped by 2 bases and J by 8 bases, with 12 bases between them. The germline CDR1 and CDR2 sequences are GTSNPN and SVGIG (reference sequence). The CDR3 is CAWSKGSGGYTF. The CDR3 DNA follows: TGTGCCTGGAGTAAGGGGAGCGGCGGCTACACCTTC.

The chain is built from TRBV7-9 and TRBJ2-7; 7 positions agree with TRBD1. The germline V gene encodes CDR1 SEHNR and CDR2 FQNEAQ (reference sequence). Losses at the gene ends were 5 bases for V and 9 bases for J; bases not matched to a gene: 10. This CDR3 spans 13 amino acids. CDR3 DNA sequence: TGTGCCAGCAGCGGAATAATGGGGACAGTGCAGTACTTC. It codes for CASSGIMGTVQYF.

This clone came up a few times. The DNA of the CDR3 is TGTGCCAGCAGACCTCAGGGAGGGGGGTTAGGCACCATATATTTT. This gives the protein CASRPQGGGLGTIYF. The chain recombines TRBV6-1 with TRBJ1-3, with D possibly being TRBD1 (6 bases). Per germline, CDR1 MNHNS and CDR2 SASEGT. The CDR3 totals 15 residues. V was trimmed by 6 bases and J by 9 bases, leaving 21 bases between them.

As to this clone: At the DNA level, this CDR3 is encoded by other sequences in the same sample as well. This chain joins TRBV5-1 and TRBJ2-1, with 7 bases matching TRBD2. Unmatched junction bases numbered 5, after V lost 0 bases and J lost 8 bases. The CDR3 sequence is 14 residues long. Germline-derived CDR1 and CDR2 are SGHRS and YFSETQ. CDR3 DNA sequence: TGCGCCAGCAGCTTGGGACTAGCTGGTGATGAGCAGTTCTTC. Amino acid sequence: CASSLGLAGDEQFF.

For this clone: Different DNA sequences within this sample yield the same CDR3. The chain combines TRBV10-3 with TRBJ2-5; D is possibly TRBD1 (5 bases). The CDR3 covers 14 residues. CDR1 is ENHRY and CDR2 is SYGVKD in the germline V gene. Trimming took 3 bases from V and 2 from J, leaving 10 bases between them. The CDR3 region is CAISESGIQETQYF. The DNA for the CDR3 is TGTGCCATCAGTGAATCAGGGATTCAAGAGACCCAGTACTTC.

The CDR3 region has the DNA TGTGCCAGCGGACAGGGCCCTGCAACTAATGAAAAACTGTTTTTT. Residues: CASGQGPATNEKLFF. J is TRBJ1-4 and V is TRBV10-3; 8 bases fit TRBD1. V gave up 10 bases and J gave up 0 bases; unmatched junction bases: 7. The CDR3 length is 15 residues. Germline CDR1 ENHRY, CDR2 SYGVKD.

Details on this clone: This may stem from a read error, because a much larger clone lies one nucleotide away. Other DNA sequences from this sample encode an identical CDR3 as well. The chain is built from TRBV20-1 and TRBJ2-1; D remains unclear. The length of the CDR3 is 10 residues. Germline CDR1 and CDR2: DFQATT and SNEGSKA (reference sequence). The V gene lost 6 bases and the J gene lost 3 bases, with 3 bases spanning the gap. CDR3 bases: TGCAGTGCCGTCTACAATGAGCAGTTCTTC. Its protein product is CSAVYNEQFF.

The J gene is TRBJ2-5, the V gene TRBV5-1; TRBD2 aligns across 8 bases. The germline V gene encodes CDR1 SGHRS and CDR2 YFSETQ. V lost 1 base and J lost 4; bases outside the gene matches: 3. This CDR3 is built from 14 residues. The CDR3 coding sequence is TGCGCCAGCAGCTTGTTCCTAGCGGGAGAGACCCAGTACTTC. Its protein is CASSLFLAGETQYF. Supplemented by reference TRBV5-1 and TRBJ2-5, the full variable domain reads KAGVTQTPRYLIKTRGQQVTLSCSPISGHRSVSWYQQTPGQGLQFLFEYFSETQRNKGNFPGRFSGRQFSNSRSEMNVSTLELGDSALYLCASSLFLAGETQYFGPGTRLLVL.

There are many counts of this clone. The genes are TRBV7-9 and TRBJ1-1; TRBD1 agrees at 11 bases. V shed 10 bases and J 4 bases; nucleotides not matched to a gene: 5. CDR1 and CDR2 from the germline V gene are SEHNR and FQNEAQ (reference sequence). The CDR3 is 13 amino acids. The CDR3 is CAMGQGVPTEAFF. The CDR3 region has the DNA TGTGCCATGGGACAGGGGGTTCCCACTGAAGCTTTCTTT.

This clone appeared a single time. The chain combines TRBV18 with TRBJ1-2; 10 bases match TRBD1. The germline CDR1 and CDR2 sequences are KGHSH and LQKENI. J lost 5 bases, V lost 3 bases, and 6 bases had no gene match. This CDR3 region has 15 residues. CDR3 sequence reads: CASSPLPGQGYGYTF. The CDR3 coding sequence is TGTGCCAGCTCACCCCTCCCGGGACAGGGGTATGGCTACACCTTC.

The chain joins TRBV7-9 to TRBJ2-5, with D perhaps TRBD1 or TRBD2 (7 bases each). The CDR3 totals 17 residues. Germline V lookup: CDR1 SEHNR, CDR2 FQNEAQ (reference sequence). V lost 1 base and J 3 bases, leaving 18 bases between the germline ends. The CDR3 protein is CASSLGRGRGPEETQYF. The CDR3 DNA is TGTGCCAGCAGCTTAGGGCGTGGGAGGGGGCCTGAAGAGACCCAGTACTTC.